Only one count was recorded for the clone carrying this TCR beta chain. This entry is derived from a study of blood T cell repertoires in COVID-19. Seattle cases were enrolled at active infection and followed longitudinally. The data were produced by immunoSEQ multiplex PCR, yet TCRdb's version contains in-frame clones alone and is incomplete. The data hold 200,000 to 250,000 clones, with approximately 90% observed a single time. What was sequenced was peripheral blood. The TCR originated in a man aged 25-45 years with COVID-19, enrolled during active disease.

The CDR3 sequence: CASSLLSGGVYNEQFF. The CDR3 DNA reads TGTGCCAGCAGCTTGTTGAGCGGGGGGGTGTACAATGAGCAGTTCTTC. This chain uses TRBV7-2 with TRBJ2-1; TRBD2 matches 10 bases. The V segment lost 3 bases and the J segment 4 bases; nucleotides outside the gene matches: 6. There are 16 residues in the CDR3. Germline lookup yields CDR1 SGHTA and CDR2 FQGNSA.